Following are 4 T cell receptor beta chains from one sample sequenced in a study of CD8 T cells in Susac syndrome. After extraction with the RNeasy kit, roughly 0.45 to 1 ug of the RNA was reverse transcribed using random hexamers. Via MiXCR, TCRdb re-called the immunoSEQ multiplex PCR reads, giving one row per CDR3 protein. This table has some 300,000 distinct CDR3 sequences, around 84% appearing once. Sequencing was done on a sample of CD8+ T cells from PBMCs. The origin of the receptors is a human donor with multiple sclerosis.

The gene calls are TRBV29-1 and TRBJ2-6; 9 bases are shared with TRBD1. V lost 3 bases to trimming and J lost 0 bases; unmatched junction nucleotides: 9. This CDR3 contains 18 residues. Germline loops: CDR1 SQVTM, CDR2 ANQGSEA. The CDR3 DNA is TGCAGCGTTGATTCGGACAGGGGAGGGGTCTCTGGGGCCAACGTCCTGACTTTC. Its translation is CSVDSDRGGVSGANVLTF.

The chain links TRBV20-1 to TRBJ2-3; D is ambiguous. Germline V gene data show CDR1 as DFQATT and CDR2 as SNEGSKA (reference sequence). There are 14 residues in the CDR3. The V gene lost 1 base and the J gene lost 5 bases, with 13 bases spanning the gap. CDR3 in amino acids: CSARAPFRLDTQYF. Written as DNA, the CDR3 is TGCAGTGCTAGAGCCCCGTTTCGGCTAGATACGCAGTATTTT.

The chain is built from TRBV10-3 and TRBJ2-5; D remains ambiguous. V lost 6 bases and J lost 8, with 22 bases in between. Germline V CDR1 and CDR2: ENHRY, SYGVKD. The CDR3 extends over 15 amino acids. The CDR3 DNA follows: TGTGCCATCAGCTTTAGTGATTTGGACCCTTTCACCCAGTACTTC. Translated: CAISFSDLDPFTQYF.

Details on this clonotype: A junction end diverges from the germline sequence, so it may reflect a read error. V usage is TRBV5-6 and J usage is TRBJ2-4; tentatively, D is TRBD1 or TRBD2 (6 bases each). Germline loops: CDR1 SGHDT, CDR2 YYEEEE. The CDR3 is 15 amino acids. Here the CDR3 reads CASSLGSGAVYIQHF. CDR3 sequence (DNA): TGTGCCAGCAGCTTAGGTTCGGGGGCTGTGTACATTCAGCACTTC.